This TCR beta chain was identified during a study of cytomegalovirus exposure and HLA in healthy donors. Overall study: HLA-typed donors were the source of around 77 million unique TCRs held in an early data release. Whole-study findings and limits: CMV antigen specificity was confirmed in vitro for a few CMV-associated chains.

Vbeta (60) and Jbeta (13) primers were used in the PCR. Libraries were prepared by immunoSEQ multiplex PCR; TCRdb keeps only in-frame clonotypes and omits some of them. The sample records 120,000 or so clones, around 79% being singletons. Deletions cut 6 bases from V and 0 bases from J, with 11 bases between. Per the germline V gene, CDR1 is MDHEN and CDR2 is SYDVKM. The CDR3 totals 14 residues. Concerning this clone: Antigen unknown.

The source of this sequence is a woman aged 40 to 50 in good health and CMV-seronegative. The chain joins TRBV28 to TRBJ1-1; tentatively, D is TRBD1 (5 bases). The material sequenced was PBMCs. The CDR3 nucleotides read TGTGCCAGCAGGTCGGGACTTATGAACACTGAAGCTTTCTTT. It specifies CASRSGLMNTEAFF.